This TCR beta chain was sequenced for a study of cytomegalovirus exposure and HLA in healthy donors. Study conclusions and caveats: The study labeled 150 or so TCR beta chains cytomegalovirus-associated. Presence/absence analyses assumed roughly uniform sequencing depth across donors. Reportedly, cytomegalovirus status was diagnosed with high sensitivity and specificity.

Healthy bone marrow donors supplied every sample. This CDR3 is built from 13 residues. Trimming removed 0 bases from V and 6 bases from J, with 6 bases in between. Germline CDR1 reads SGHRS; CDR2 reads YFSETQ. Primers for the PCR totalled 60 Vbeta and 13 Jbeta. Libraries were prepared by immunoSEQ multiplex PCR; TCRdb keeps only in-frame clonotypes and omits some of them. The sample has about 200,000 clones; approximately 78% are singletons. Of note for this clone: Its matching antigen is unknown.

The origin of this receptor is a middle-aged woman in good health and CMV-seronegative. The sample taken for sequencing was PBMCs. V usage is TRBV5-1 and J usage is TRBJ2-2; unclear D gene. DNA for the CDR3: TGCGCCAGCAGCTTGGGTGTAGCCGGGGAGCTGTTTTTT. Amino acids: CASSLGVAGELFF.